This T cell receptor beta chain was recovered during a study of T cell responses to AZD1222 COVID-19 vaccine. This CDR3 comprises 15 residues. The germline gives CDR1 MNHEY, CDR2 SMNVEV (reference sequence). Trimming removed 5 bases from V and 3 bases from J, with 17 bases in between. TCRdb keeps only in-frame clones here, not all; method: immunoSEQ multiplex PCR. The data show roughly 84,000 clones, about 85% seen once. This TCR was sampled from an adult in good health. Sequenced here: peripheral blood, sampled on day 0 of AZD1222 vaccination. The J gene is TRBJ2-7, the V gene TRBV27, with D tentatively TRBD1 (6 bases). The CDR3 protein is CASSLTGTPVYEQYF. The DNA of the CDR3 is TGTGCCAGCAGTCTAACCGGGACACCGGTCTACGAGCAGTACTTC.